The present T cell receptor (beta chain) was sequenced within a study of spatial heterogeneity in lung cancer. Study details: Unique TCR and UMI combinations averaged more than ten appearances each in raw reads.

TCRdb re-called the 5' RACE reads through MiXCR, storing one row per CDR3 protein. In the table there are just under 95,000 distinct CDR3 sequences, more than 10% of which are singletons. Noted time point: sample taken at primary tumor resection. The 60 to 90 donors had untreated early-stage non-small cell lung cancer. Sequencing of whole RNA from tumor, nontumor lung or frozen PBMC involved no sorting. The CDR3 length is 14 residues. Trimming took off 1 base at V and 2 bases at J, with 7 bases between the two ends. The germline V gene has CDR1 SGHTA and CDR2 FQGNSA. Sequences were derived from PBMCs, sampled at surgery. The chain has TRBV7-2 and TRBJ2-3; no clear D gene. This clonotype originated in a male donor with early-stage non-small cell lung cancer. The CDR3 DNA sequence: TGTGCCAGCAGCTTAGGCACAGCCACAGATACGCAGTATTTT. It specifies CASSLGTATDTQYF.